This TCR beta chain was retrieved from a study of blood T cell repertoires in COVID-19. Across the whole study: Samples of COVID-19 (acute and convalescent) were obtained from the United States, Italy and Spain. The analysed material was cDNA or gDNA that came from T cells, B-cell-depleted T cells, or PBMCs.

Libraries were prepared by immunoSEQ multiplex PCR; TCRdb keeps only in-frame clonotypes and omits some of them. The sample includes approximately 200,000 clones, roughly 87% seen only once; the top ten take approximately 2%. Recovered Cohort 3 donors showed two negative PCRs, clearance, or symptom resolution. Germline loops: CDR1 SGHRS, CDR2 YFSETQ. The ends lost 3 bases at V and 11 bases at J; junction bases unmatched: 10. This CDR3 has 14 amino acids. This sequence was found in a woman aged 25-40 years who had recovered from COVID-19. The sequencing sample was made of PBMCs or T cells enriched from blood (not recorded which). This chain joins TRBV5-1 and TRBJ1-1, with 10 nucleotides matching TRBD1. DNA of the CDR3: TGCGCCAGCAGCTGGGGGACAGGGGAGGTTCGCGCTTTCTTT. It codes for CASSWGTGEVRAFF.